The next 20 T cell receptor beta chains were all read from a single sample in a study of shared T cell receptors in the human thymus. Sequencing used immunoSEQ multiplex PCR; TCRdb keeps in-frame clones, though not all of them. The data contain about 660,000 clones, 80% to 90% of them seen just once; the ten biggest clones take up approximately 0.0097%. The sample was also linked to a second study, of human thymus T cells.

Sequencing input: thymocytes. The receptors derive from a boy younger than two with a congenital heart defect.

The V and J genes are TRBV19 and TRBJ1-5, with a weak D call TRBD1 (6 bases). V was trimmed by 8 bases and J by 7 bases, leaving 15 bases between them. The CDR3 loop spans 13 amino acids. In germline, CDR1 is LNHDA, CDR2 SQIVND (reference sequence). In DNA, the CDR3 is TGTGCCAGTGACACTGGACAGAGGCAGCCCCAGCATTTT. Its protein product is CASDTGQRQPQHF.

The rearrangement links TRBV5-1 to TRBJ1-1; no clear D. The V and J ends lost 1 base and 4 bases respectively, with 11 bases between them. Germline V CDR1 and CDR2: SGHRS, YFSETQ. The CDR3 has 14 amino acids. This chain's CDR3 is CASSLPGRPTEAFF. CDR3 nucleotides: TGCGCCAGCAGCTTGCCGGGGAGGCCCACTGAAGCTTTCTTT.

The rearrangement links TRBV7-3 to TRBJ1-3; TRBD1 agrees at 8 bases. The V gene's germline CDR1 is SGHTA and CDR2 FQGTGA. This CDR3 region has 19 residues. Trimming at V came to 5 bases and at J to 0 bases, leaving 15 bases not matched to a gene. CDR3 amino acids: CASSRIHKGQADSGNTIYF. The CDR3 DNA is TGTGCCAGCAGCCGCATCCACAAGGGACAGGCCGACTCTGGAAACACCATATATTTT.

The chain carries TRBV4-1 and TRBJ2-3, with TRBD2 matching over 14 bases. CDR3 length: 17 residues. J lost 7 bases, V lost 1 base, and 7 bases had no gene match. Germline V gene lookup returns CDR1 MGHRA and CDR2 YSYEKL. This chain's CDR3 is CASSQARLAGGRNTQYF. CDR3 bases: TGCGCCAGCAGCCAAGCTCGACTAGCGGGAGGGCGAAATACGCAGTATTTT.

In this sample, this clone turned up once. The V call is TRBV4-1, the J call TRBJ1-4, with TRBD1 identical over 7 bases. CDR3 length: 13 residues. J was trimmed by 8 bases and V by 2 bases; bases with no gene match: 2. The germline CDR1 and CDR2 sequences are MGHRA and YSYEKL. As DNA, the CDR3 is TGCGCCAGCAGCCAAACAGGGGAGGAAAAACTGTTTTTT. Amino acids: CASSQTGEEKLFF.

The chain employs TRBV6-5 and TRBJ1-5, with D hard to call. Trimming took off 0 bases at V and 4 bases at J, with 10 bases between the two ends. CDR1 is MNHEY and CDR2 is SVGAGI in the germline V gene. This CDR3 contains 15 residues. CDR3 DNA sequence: TGTGCCAGCAGTTACTCAAGGAGTCAAAATCAGCCCCAGCATTTT. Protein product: CASSYSRSQNQPQHF.

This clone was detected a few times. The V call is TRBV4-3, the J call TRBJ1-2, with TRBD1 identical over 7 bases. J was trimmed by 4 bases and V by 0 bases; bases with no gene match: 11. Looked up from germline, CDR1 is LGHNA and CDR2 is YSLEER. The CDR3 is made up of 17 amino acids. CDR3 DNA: TGCGCCAGCAGCCAAGAGTTAGTTACAGGGGACACCTATGGCTACACCTTC. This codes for CASSQELVTGDTYGYTF.

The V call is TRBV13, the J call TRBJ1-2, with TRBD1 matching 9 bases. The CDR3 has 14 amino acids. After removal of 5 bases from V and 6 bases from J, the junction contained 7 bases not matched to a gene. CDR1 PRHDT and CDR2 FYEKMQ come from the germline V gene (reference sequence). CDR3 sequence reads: CASSLGQGKNGYTF. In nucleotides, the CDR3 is TGTGCCAGCAGCCTTGGACAGGGGAAAAATGGCTACACCTTC. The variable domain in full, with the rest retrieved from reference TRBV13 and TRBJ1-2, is AAGVIQSPRHLIKEKRETATLKCYPIPRHDTVYWYQQGPGQDPQFLISFYEKMQSDKGSIPDRFSAQQFSDYHSELNMSSLELGDSALYFCASSLGQGKNGYTFGSGTRLTVV.

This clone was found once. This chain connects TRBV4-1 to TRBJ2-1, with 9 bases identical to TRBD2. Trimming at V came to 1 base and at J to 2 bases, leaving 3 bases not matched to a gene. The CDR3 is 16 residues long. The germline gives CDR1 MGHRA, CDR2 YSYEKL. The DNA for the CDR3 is TGCGCCAGCAGCCAAGGGGCGGGAGGGCCCTACAATGAGCAGTTCTTC. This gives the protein CASSQGAGGPYNEQFF.

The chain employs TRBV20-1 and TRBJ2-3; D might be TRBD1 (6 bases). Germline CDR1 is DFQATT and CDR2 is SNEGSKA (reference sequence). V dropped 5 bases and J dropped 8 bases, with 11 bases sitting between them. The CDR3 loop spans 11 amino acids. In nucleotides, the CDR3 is TGCAGTGCTCCAGGGGCGGCTACGCAGTATTTT. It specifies CSAPGAATQYF.

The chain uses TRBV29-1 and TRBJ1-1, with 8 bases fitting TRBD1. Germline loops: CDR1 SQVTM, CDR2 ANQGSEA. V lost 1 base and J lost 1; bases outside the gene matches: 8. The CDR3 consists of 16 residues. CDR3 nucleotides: TGCAGCGTTGAAGTGGACAGGGAATCCCCGAACACTGAAGCTTTCTTT. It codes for CSVEVDRESPNTEAFF.

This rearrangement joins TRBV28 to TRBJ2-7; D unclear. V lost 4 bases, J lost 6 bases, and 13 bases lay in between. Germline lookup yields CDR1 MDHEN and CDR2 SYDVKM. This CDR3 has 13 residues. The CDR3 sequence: CASSSPPLGEQYF. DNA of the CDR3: TGTGCCAGCAGTTCCCCACCACTTGGCGAGCAGTACTTC.

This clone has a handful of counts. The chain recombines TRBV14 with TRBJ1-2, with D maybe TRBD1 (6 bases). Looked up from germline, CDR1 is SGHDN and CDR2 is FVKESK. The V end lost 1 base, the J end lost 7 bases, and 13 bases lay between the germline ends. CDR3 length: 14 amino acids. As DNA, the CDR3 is TGTGCCAGCAGCCAAGTGGGACACCTCGGTGGCTACACCTTC. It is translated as CASSQVGHLGGYTF.

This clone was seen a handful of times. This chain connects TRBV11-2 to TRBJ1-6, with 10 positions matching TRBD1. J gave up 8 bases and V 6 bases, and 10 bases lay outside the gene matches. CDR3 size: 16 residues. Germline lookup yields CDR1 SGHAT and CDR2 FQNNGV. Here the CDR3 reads CASSTGTGVTDSPLHF. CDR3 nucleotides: TGTGCCAGCAGTACCGGGACAGGGGTTACGGATTCACCCCTCCACTTT.

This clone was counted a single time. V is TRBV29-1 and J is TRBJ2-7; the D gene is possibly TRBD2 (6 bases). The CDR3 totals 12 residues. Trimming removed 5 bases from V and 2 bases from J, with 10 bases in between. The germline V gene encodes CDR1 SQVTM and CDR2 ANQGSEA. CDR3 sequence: CSVSGPTYEQYF. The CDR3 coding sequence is TGCAGCGTTAGCGGGCCTACCTACGAGCAGTACTTC.

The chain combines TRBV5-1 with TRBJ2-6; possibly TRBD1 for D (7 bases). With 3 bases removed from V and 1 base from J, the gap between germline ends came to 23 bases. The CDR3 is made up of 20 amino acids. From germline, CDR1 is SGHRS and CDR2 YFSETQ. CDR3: CASSWGEPGQIKSGANVLTF. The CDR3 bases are TGCGCCAGCAGCTGGGGGGAACCGGGACAGATAAAGTCTGGGGCCAACGTCCTGACTTTC. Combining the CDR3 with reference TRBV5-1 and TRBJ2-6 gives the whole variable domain KAGVTQTPRYLIKTRGQQVTLSCSPISGHRSVSWYQQTPGQGLQFLFEYFSETQRNKGNFPGRFSGRQFSNSRSEMNVSTLELGDSALYLCASSWGEPGQIKSGANVLTFGAGSRLTVL.

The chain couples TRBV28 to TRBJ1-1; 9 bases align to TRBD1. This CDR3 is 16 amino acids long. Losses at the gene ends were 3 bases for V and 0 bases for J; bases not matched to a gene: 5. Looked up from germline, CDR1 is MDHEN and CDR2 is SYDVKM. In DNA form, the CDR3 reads TGTGCCAGCAGTTTCCGGGACAGGGTCTTGAACACTGAAGCTTTCTTT. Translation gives CASSFRDRVLNTEAFF.

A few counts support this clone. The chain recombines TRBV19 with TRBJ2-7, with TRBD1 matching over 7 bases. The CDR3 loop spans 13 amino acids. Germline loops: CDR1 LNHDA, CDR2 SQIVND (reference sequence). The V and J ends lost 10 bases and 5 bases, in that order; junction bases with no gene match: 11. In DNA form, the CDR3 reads TGTGCCACTAAAAACAGGGGAATGAACGAGCAGTACTTC. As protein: CATKNRGMNEQYF.

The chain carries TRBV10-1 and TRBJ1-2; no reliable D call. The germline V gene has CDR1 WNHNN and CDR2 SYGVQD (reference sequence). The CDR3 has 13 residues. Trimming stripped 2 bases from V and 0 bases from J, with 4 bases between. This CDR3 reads CASSEAPNYGYTF. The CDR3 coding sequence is TGCGCCAGCAGTGAGGCGCCTAACTATGGCTACACCTTC.

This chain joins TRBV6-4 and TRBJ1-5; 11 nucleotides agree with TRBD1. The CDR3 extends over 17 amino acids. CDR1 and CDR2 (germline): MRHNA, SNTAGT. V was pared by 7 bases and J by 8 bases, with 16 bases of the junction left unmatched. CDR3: CASTSGYTGQGAKPQHF. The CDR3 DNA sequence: TGTGCCAGCACCTCGGGATACACAGGACAGGGGGCCAAGCCCCAGCATTTT.